This TCR beta chain was recorded in a study of blood T cell repertoires in COVID-19. In the study overall: The United States, Italy and Spain provided the acute and convalescent COVID-19 samples. Sample material is recorded as cDNA or gDNA derived from T cells, B-cell-depleted T cells, or PBMCs.

Authors' processing steps: Using reference gene primer amplification, nucleated cell counts were estimated. Sequenced by immunoSEQ multiplex PCR; TCRdb stores in-frame clones only, minus some. The V and J calls and clone size were taken over from that table, and D and trimming were inferred from the DNA. The sample carries roughly 120,000 clones, less than 85% recorded once. CDR3 size: 14 residues. Germline values: CDR1 MNHEY, CDR2 SMNVEV (reference sequence). V was trimmed by 3 bases and J by 2 bases, leaving 9 bases between them. The sequence was obtained from a woman aged 60 to 75 with acute or convalescent COVID-19. The sample consisted of peripheral blood. This sequence joins TRBV27 and TRBJ2-3; maybe TRBD1 (5 bases). The CDR3 region has the DNA TGTGCCAGCAGTTTGTCAGGGAACACAGATACGCAGTATTTT. Translation gives CASSLSGNTDTQYF.